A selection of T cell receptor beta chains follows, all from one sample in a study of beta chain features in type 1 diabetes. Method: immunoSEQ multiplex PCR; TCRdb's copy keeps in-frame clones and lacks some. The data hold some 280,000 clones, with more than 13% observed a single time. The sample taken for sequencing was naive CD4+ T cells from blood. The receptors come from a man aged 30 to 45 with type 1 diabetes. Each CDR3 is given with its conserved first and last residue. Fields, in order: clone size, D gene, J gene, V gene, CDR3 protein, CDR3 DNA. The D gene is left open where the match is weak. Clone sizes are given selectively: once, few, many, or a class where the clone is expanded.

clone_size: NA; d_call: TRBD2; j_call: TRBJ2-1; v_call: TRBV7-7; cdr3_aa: CASSLGLAEYNEQFF; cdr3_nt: TGTGCTAGCAGCTTAGGACTAGCGGAATACAATGAGCAGTTCTTC
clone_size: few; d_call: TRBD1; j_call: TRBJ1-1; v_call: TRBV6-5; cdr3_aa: CASSLTQGAWTEAFF; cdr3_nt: TGTGCCAGCAGTCTCACTCAGGGGGCCTGGACTGAAGCTTTCTTT
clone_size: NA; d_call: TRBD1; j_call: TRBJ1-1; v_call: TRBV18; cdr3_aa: CASSPFGTGDLGAFF; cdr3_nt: TGTGCCAGCTCACCATTCGGGACAGGGGATCTCGGAGCTTTCTTT
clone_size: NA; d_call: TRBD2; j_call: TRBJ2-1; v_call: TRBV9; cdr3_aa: CASSVAAGTKTNEQFF; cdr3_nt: TGTGCCAGCAGCGTAGCCGCCGGGACTAAGACCAATGAGCAGTTCTTC
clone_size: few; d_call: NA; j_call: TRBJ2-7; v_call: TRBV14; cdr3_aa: CASSQDRISIYEQYF; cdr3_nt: TGTGCCAGCAGCCAAGACAGGATCAGTATCTACGAGCAGTACTTC
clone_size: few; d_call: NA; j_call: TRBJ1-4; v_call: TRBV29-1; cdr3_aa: CSVETATNEKLFF; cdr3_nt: TGCAGCGTTGAAACTGCAACTAATGAAAAACTGTTTTTT
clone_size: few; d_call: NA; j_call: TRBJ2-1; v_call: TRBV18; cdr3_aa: CASSPPNRGNGGTTNEQFF; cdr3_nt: TGTGCCAGCTCACCACCGAACAGGGGGAATGGAGGGACTACAAATGAGCAGTTCTTC
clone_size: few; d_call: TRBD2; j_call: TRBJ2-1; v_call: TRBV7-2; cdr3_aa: CASSRIIAGVQPDEQFF; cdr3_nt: TGTGCCAGCAGCAGGATTATAGCGGGAGTTCAACCAGATGAGCAGTTCTTC
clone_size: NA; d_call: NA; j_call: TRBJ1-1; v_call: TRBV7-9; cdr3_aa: CASSLSVTEAFF; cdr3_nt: TGTGCCAGCAGCTTATCGGTTACTGAAGCTTTCTTT
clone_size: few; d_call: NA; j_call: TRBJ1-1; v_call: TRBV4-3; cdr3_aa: CASSQEVGASTNTEAFF; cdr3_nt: TGCGCCAGCAGCCAAGAAGTAGGGGCATCGACCAACACTGAAGCTTTCTTT
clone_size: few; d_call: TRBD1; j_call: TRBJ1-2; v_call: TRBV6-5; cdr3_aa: CASSRDRGNYGYTF; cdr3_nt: TGTGCCAGCAGTCGAGACAGGGGCAACTATGGCTACACCTTC
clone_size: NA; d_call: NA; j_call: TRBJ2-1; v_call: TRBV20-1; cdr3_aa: CSASPPTEQFF; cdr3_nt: TGCAGTGCTAGCCCCCCTACTGAGCAGTTCTTC
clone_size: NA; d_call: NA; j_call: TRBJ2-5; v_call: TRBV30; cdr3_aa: CAWAQVRKETQYF; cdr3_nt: TGTGCCTGGGCCCAGGTGCGTAAGGAGACCCAGTACTTC
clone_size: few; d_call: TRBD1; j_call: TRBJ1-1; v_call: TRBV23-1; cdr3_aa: CASSVLPGQGEAFF; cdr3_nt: TGCGCCAGCAGTGTCCTACCGGGACAGGGAGAAGCTTTCTTT
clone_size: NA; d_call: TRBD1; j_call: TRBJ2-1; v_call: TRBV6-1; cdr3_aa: CASSEVLGDRSSYNEQFF; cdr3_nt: TGTGCCAGCAGTGAAGTGCTTGGGGACAGAAGCTCCTACAATGAGCAGTTCTTC
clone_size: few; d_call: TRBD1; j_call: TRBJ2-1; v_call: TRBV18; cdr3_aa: CASSPPGTVESGQFF; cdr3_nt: TGTGCCAGCTCACCACCCGGGACAGTGGAATCTGGGCAGTTCTTC
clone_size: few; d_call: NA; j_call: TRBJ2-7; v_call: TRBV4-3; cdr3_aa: CASSPGQHSYEQYF; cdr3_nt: TGCGCCAGCAGCCCCGGACAGCACTCCTACGAGCAGTACTTC
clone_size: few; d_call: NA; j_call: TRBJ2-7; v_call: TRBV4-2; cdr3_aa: CASSQGFFPGQTYEQYF; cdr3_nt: TGTGCCAGCAGCCAAGGCTTTTTCCCGGGACAAACCTACGAGCAGTACTTC
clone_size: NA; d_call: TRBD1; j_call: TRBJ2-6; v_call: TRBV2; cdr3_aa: CASEDRAGANVLTF; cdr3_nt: TGTGCCAGCGAAGACAGGGCTGGGGCCAACGTCCTGACTTTC
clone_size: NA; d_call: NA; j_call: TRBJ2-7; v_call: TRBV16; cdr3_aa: CASSPSAYEQYF; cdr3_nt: TGTGCCAGCAGCCCTTCGGCCTACGAGCAGTACTTC
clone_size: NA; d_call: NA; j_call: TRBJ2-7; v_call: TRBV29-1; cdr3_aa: CSVVPRADGDEQYF; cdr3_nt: TGCAGCGTTGTTCCCCGAGCGGATGGGGACGAGCAGTACTTC
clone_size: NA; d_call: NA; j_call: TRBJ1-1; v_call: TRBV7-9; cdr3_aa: CASSSHRDTFPNTEAFF; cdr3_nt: TGTGCCAGCAGCTCCCACCGGGACACCTTCCCGAACACTGAAGCTTTCTTT
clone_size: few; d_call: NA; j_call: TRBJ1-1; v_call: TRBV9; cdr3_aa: CASSETANTEAFF; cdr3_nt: TGTGCCAGCAGCGAGACAGCGAACACTGAAGCTTTCTTT
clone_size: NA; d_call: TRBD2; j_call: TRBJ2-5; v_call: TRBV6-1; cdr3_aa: CASRRDIAGAETQYF; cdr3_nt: TGTGCCAGCAGGCGGGACATAGCGGGAGCGGAGACCCAGTACTTC
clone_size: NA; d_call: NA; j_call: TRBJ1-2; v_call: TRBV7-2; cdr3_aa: CASSLERGRDGYTF; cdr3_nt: TGTGCCAGCAGCTTAGAGAGGGGGAGGGATGGCTACACCTTC
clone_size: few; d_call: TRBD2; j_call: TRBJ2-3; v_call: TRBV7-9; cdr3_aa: CASSLNVRGGKQYF; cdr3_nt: TGTGCCAGCAGCCTTAACGTTCGGGGGGGGAAGCAGTATTTT
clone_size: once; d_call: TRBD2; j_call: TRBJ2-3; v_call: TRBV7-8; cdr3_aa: CASSVRLAGSTDTQYF; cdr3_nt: TGTGCCAGCAGCGTTCGACTAGCGGGAAGCACAGATACGCAGTATTTT
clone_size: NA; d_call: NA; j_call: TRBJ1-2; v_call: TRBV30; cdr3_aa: CAWIQGVGYTF; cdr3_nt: TGTGCCTGGATACAAGGGGTCGGCTACACCTTC
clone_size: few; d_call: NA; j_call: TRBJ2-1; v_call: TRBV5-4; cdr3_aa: CASSLKQSSNEQFF; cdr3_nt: TGTGCCAGCAGCCTTAAACAATCCTCCAATGAGCAGTTCTTC
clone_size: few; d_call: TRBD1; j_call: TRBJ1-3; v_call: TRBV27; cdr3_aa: CASSRDRRNTIYF; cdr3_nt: TGTGCCAGCAGCCGGGACAGAAGAAACACCATATATTTT
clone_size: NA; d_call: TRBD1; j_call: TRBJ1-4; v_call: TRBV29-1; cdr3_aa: CSVGPTGGEANEKLFF; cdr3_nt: TGCAGCGTTGGACCCACAGGGGGCGAGGCTAATGAAAAACTGTTTTTT
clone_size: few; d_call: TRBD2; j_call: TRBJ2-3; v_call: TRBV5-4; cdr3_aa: CASTPQVGLAGSTDTQYF; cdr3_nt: TGTGCCAGCACCCCACAGGTCGGGCTAGCGGGAAGCACAGATACGCAGTATTTT
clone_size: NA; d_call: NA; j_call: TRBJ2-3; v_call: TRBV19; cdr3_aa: CASSPSLAGADTQYF; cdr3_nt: TGTGCCAGTAGCCCCTCCCTTGCCGGGGCAGATACGCAGTATTTT
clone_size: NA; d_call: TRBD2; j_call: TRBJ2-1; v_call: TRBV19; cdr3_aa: CASRKGLAGGLSYNEQFF; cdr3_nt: TGTGCCAGTAGGAAGGGACTAGCGGGAGGCCTCTCCTACAATGAGCAGTTCTTC
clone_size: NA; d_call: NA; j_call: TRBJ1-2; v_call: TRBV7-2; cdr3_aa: CASSPRQGDGYTF; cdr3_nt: TGTGCCAGCAGCCCCCGGCAGGGCGATGGCTACACCTTC
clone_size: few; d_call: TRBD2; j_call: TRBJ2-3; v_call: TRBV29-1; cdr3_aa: CSVGLAGADTQYF; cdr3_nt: TGCAGCGTTGGCCTAGCGGGAGCCGATACGCAGTATTTT
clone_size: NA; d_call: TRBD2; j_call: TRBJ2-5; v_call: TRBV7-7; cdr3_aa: CASSLGSGGETQYF; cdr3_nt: TGTGCTAGCAGCTTAGGCTCGGGAGGGGAGACCCAGTACTTC
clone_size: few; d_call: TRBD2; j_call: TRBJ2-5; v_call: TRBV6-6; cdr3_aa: CASSSGGPEETQYF; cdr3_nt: TGTGCCAGCAGTTCGGGAGGGCCAGAAGAGACCCAGTACTTC
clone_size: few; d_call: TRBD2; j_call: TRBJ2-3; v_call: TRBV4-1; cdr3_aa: CASSQSLAGATDTQYF; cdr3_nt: TGCGCCAGCAGCCAGTCATTAGCGGGAGCCACAGATACGCAGTATTTT
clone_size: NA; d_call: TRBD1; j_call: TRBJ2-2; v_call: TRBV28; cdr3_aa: CASVKGAGVAGELFF; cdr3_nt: TGTGCCAGCGTAAAGGGGGCCGGCGTCGCCGGGGAGCTGTTTTTT